The T cell receptor beta chain described here comes from a study of beta chain features in type 1 diabetes. This CDR3 is 16 amino acids long. Germline CDR1 and CDR2: SGHRS and YFSETQ. V was pared by 4 bases and J by 5 bases, with 6 bases of the junction left unmatched. Concerning this clone itself: Its target is not known.

Every isolated RNA sample was fully reverse transcribed, so sequencing captured expressed TCRB transcripts. Using immunoSEQ multiplex PCR, the repertoire was profiled, and TCRdb retains in-frame clones only, with some absent. The sample carries 350,000 to 450,000 clones, approximately 15% recorded once. Overall study findings and caveats: Compared to healthy donors, patients appeared to have naive, central memory and Treg TCRB repertoires that were more alike. High TCR expression in some cells could lead to their over-representation in cDNA sequencing. Type 1 diabetes patients had TCRB CDR3s that were shorter (moderately but significantly so) in all four CD4+ subsets.

Naive, central memory, regulatory and stem cell-like memory cells within the CD4+ compartment were sorted using CD45RO/CCR7/CD25/CD127/CD95/CD27. The V gene is TRBV5-1, the J gene TRBJ2-3; 14 bases map to TRBD2. Sequenced input: naive CD4+ T cells from blood. The clonotype was recovered from a man in his thirties or forties in good health. The CDR3 DNA reads as TGCGCCAGCAGCGGCGGGACTAGCGGGAGTCAAGATACGCAGTATTTT. Encoded protein: CASSGGTSGSQDTQYF.